Presented here are 23 T cell receptor beta chains from one specimen sequenced in a study of beta chain features in type 1 diabetes. Regarding the study as a whole: A moderate, significant TCRB CDR3 shortening appeared in type 1 diabetes across four CD4+ subsets.

For these TCRs, the target antigens are not known. Of the isolated RNA, all was reverse transcribed, and so the sequenced material was expressed TCRB transcripts. Produced via immunoSEQ multiplex PCR; TCRdb's table is partial and in-frame only. The sample gives more than 550,000 clones, about an eighth of which show up once; 0.03% to 0.04% is in the top ten. Material: naive CD4+ T cells from blood. Receptor source: a man aged 18 to 30 with type 1 diabetes.

This clone appeared a few times. V gene TRBV13 combines with J gene TRBJ2-7; D is perhaps TRBD1 (6 bases). This CDR3 is built from 14 residues. CDR1 is PRHDT and CDR2 is FYEKMQ in the germline V gene (reference sequence). V was cut by 3 bases and J by 2 bases, with 11 bases left in between. Here the CDR3 DNA reads TGTGCCAGCAGCTTGGGGGCTACTACCTACGAGCAGTACTTC. Translating gives CASSLGATTYEQYF.

The chain combines TRBV27 with TRBJ2-7, with 8 bases matching TRBD2. CDR1 and CDR2 (germline): MNHEY, SMNVEV (reference sequence). The CDR3 covers 15 residues. V dropped 4 bases and J dropped 3; count of bases not matched to a gene: 8. CDR3 nucleotide sequence: TGTGCCAGCAGTTCGGCGGCTAGCGGGCTCTACGAGCAGTACTTC. Translation: CASSSAASGLYEQYF.

The chain is built from TRBV27 and TRBJ2-1; no clear D gene. The CDR3 totals 11 residues. CDR1 is MNHEY, CDR2 SMNVEV, per germline (reference sequence). Trimming left V 8 bases short and J 6 bases short, with 8 bases between. The CDR3 nucleotides read TGTGCCAGCGGCTCGGGCAATGAGCAGTTCTTC. This translates into CASGSGNEQFF.

This clone was seen a few times. V and J are TRBV7-6 and TRBJ2-3; D is uncertain. Germline loops: CDR1 SGHVS, CDR2 FNYEAQ. Between the trimmed V and J ends, which lost 1 base and 0 bases, there was a span of 5 bases. This CDR3 is 14 amino acids long. CDR3 region: CASSLGPSTDTQYF. CDR3 nucleotide sequence: TGTGCCAGCAGCTTAGGGCCGAGCACAGATACGCAGTATTTT.

The table lists this clone with a few counts. J is TRBJ2-2 and V is TRBV5-4; possible D gene TRBD1, 5 bases. The CDR3 loop spans 13 amino acids. Trimming took 4 bases from V and 3 from J, leaving 7 bases between them. From germline, CDR1 is SGHNT and CDR2 YYREEE (reference sequence). This CDR3 reads CASSQGYTGELFF. Written as DNA, the CDR3 is TGTGCCAGCAGCCAGGGATACACCGGGGAGCTGTTTTTT.

The rearrangement joins TRBV11-3 to TRBJ1-1; D call uncertain. There are 13 residues in the CDR3. Deletions cut 3 bases from V and 6 bases from J, with 11 bases between. The germline V gene encodes CDR1 SGHNT and CDR2 YENEEA. The CDR3 region has the DNA TGTGCCAGCAGCTTCCTCAAGGGCGCTGAAGCTTTCTTT. Protein product: CASSFLKGAEAFF.

The genes are TRBV29-1 and TRBJ2-1; the match to TRBD2 covers 9 bases. The CDR3 contains 15 residues. V lost 4 bases to trimming and J lost 7 bases; unmatched junction nucleotides: 11. CDR1 SQVTM and CDR2 ANQGSEA come from the germline V gene. The CDR3 bases are TGCAGCGTTGTATTAGCGGGGGCCCTAGGGAATGAGCAGTTCTTC. Its protein product is CSVVLAGALGNEQFF.

This rearrangement joins TRBV5-1 to TRBJ2-3; no firm D call. This CDR3 comprises 12 residues. Germline values: CDR1 SGHRS, CDR2 YFSETQ. V dropped 2 bases and J dropped 2 bases, with 3 bases sitting between them. The CDR3 DNA sequence: TGCGCCAGCAGCTTCAACACAGATACGCAGTATTTT. It translates to CASSFNTDTQYF.

The rearrangement joins TRBV7-2 to TRBJ2-7, with 10 bases matching TRBD1. V was clipped by 7 bases and J by 7 bases; unmatched bases: 10. Germline V gene sequence: CDR1 SGHTA, CDR2 FQGNSA. This CDR3 comprises 14 residues. The CDR3 sequence is CASTRQGAPGEQYF. The CDR3 DNA reads TGTGCCAGCACCCGACAGGGGGCCCCGGGGGAGCAGTACTTC. The full variable domain, with the rest looked up from reference TRBV7-2 and TRBJ2-7, is GAGVSQSPSNKVTEKGKDVELRCDPISGHTALYWYRQSLGQGLEFLIYFQGNSAPDKSGLPSDRFSAERTGGSVSTLTIQRTQQEDSAVYLCASTRQGAPGEQYFGPGTRLTVT.

This clone was seen a handful of times. This chain joins TRBV30 and TRBJ1-1, with D maybe TRBD1 (6 bases). The CDR3 covers 13 residues. Trimming took off 2 bases at V and 5 bases at J, with 12 bases between the two ends. The germline V gene has CDR1 GTSNPN and CDR2 SVGIG (reference sequence). The CDR3 DNA follows: TGTGCCTGGAGTAGGAGGGGGAAGACTGAAGCTTTCTTT. It translates to CAWSRRGKTEAFF.

In this sample, this clone turned up a few times. The chain recombines TRBV20-1 with TRBJ2-3; D not certain. From germline, CDR1 is DFQATT and CDR2 SNEGSKA (reference sequence). The germline V and J ends were trimmed by 6 bases and 10 bases, with 11 bases remaining between them. This CDR3 comprises 10 residues. The CDR3 spells CSAVGFSQYF. DNA for the CDR3: TGCAGTGCAGTAGGTTTTTCGCAGTATTTT.

This CDR3 is CASSDSPRPSRTQYF. DNA for the CDR3: TGTGCCAGCAGTGATTCCCCCCGCCCATCAAGGACGCAGTATTTT. This chain connects TRBV25-1 to TRBJ2-3; D not resolved. V lost 3 bases and J 9 bases, leaving 19 bases between the germline ends. Germline CDR1 and CDR2: MGHDK and SYGVNS. This CDR3 is 15 amino acids long.

Only a few counts were recorded for this clone. The rearrangement uses TRBV7-3 and TRBJ2-3; TRBD1 is a possible D gene (6 bases). The CDR3 consists of 16 residues. Germline V gene lookup returns CDR1 SGHTA and CDR2 FQGTGA. The V and J ends lost 2 bases and 0 bases respectively, with 12 bases between them. The CDR3 bases are TGTGCCAGCAGCTTAGGGCAAACAGGGAGCACAGATACGCAGTATTTT. As protein: CASSLGQTGSTDTQYF. The whole variable domain, filled in from reference TRBV7-3 and TRBJ2-3, reads GAGVSQTPSNKVTEKGKYVELRCDPISGHTALYWYRQSLGQGPEFLIYFQGTGAADDSGLPNDRFFAVRPEGSVSTLKIQRTERGDSAVYLCASSLGQTGSTDTQYFGPGTRLTVL.

This chain joins TRBV5-1 and TRBJ2-5, with 7 bases identical to TRBD1. V shed 4 bases and J 2 bases; nucleotides not matched to a gene: 8. The CDR3 is 15 residues long. Germline V lookup: CDR1 SGHRS, CDR2 YFSETQ. CDR3 in DNA: TGCGCCAGCAGCCTAGGGACAGCTATTCAAGAGACCCAGTACTTC. Translated, it gives CASSLGTAIQETQYF.

The chain is built from TRBV30 and TRBJ1-5; possibly TRBD1 for D (5 bases). CDR3 length: 14 residues. Trimming stripped 2 bases from V and 5 bases from J, with 13 bases between. CDR1 and CDR2 (germline): GTSNPN, SVGIG (reference sequence). CDR3 DNA: TGTGCCTGGAGTAAGGGGATCGAATATCAGCCCCAGCATTTT. Its translation is CAWSKGIEYQPQHF.

This clone was seen more than once but under ten times. The V and J genes are TRBV6-5 and TRBJ2-1, with D unclear. This CDR3 has 13 residues. V lost 4 bases and J lost 9, with 13 bases in between. CDR1 and CDR2 (germline): MNHEY, SVGAGI. CDR3 DNA sequence: TGTGCCAGCAGTTTTCTCCATTCGGGTGAGCAGTTCTTC. This encodes CASSFLHSGEQFF.

This clone was seen only a few times. The rearrangement uses TRBV5-1 and TRBJ2-6, with TRBD1 identical over 9 bases. From germline, CDR1 is SGHRS and CDR2 YFSETQ. With V trimmed by 1 base and J by 1 base, 9 bases remained unmatched. This CDR3 region has 19 residues. The CDR3 protein is CASSLFEGQGRSGANVLTF. CDR3 nucleotides: TGCGCCAGCAGCTTGTTTGAGGGACAGGGAAGGTCTGGGGCCAACGTCCTGACTTTC.

The gene calls are TRBV6-5 and TRBJ1-1; the D gene is possibly TRBD1 (6 bases). V shed 2 bases and J shed 1 base, with 11 bases lying between them. The germline CDR1 and CDR2 sequences are MNHEY and SVGAGI. The CDR3 loop spans 15 amino acids. The CDR3: CASSYVGGANTEAFF. DNA of the CDR3: TGTGCCAGCAGTTACGTCGGGGGCGCGAACACTGAAGCTTTCTTT.

This clone turned up a few times. V gene TRBV7-2 combines with J gene TRBJ1-5; 7 bases are shared with TRBD1. CDR3 size: 15 residues. Germline V gives CDR1 SGHTA, CDR2 FQGNSA. Losses at the gene ends were 1 base for V and 5 bases for J; bases not matched to a gene: 5. CDR3 DNA: TGTGCCAGCAGCTTAGGACGGCAGGGGGATCAGCCCCAGCATTTT. Amino acids: CASSLGRQGDQPQHF.

Concerning this clone itself: Other DNA sequences in this specimen translate into the identical CDR3. The rearrangement joins TRBV6-5 to TRBJ1-1, with D uncertain. The CDR3 loop spans 13 amino acids. Germline loops: CDR1 MNHEY, CDR2 SVGAGI. V dropped 2 bases and J dropped 1 base, with 5 bases sitting between them. CDR3 loop: CASSYRSNTEAFF. In DNA form, the CDR3 reads TGTGCCAGCAGTTACCGGTCGAACACTGAAGCTTTCTTT.

In its sample, this clone was seen a few times. This chain joins TRBV6-6 and TRBJ2-5; either TRBD1 or TRBD2 may supply D (6 bases each). The V gene lost 2 bases and the J gene lost 2 bases, with 15 bases spanning the gap. The V gene's germline CDR1 is MNHNY and CDR2 SVGAGI (reference sequence). The CDR3 is made up of 16 amino acids. The DNA for the CDR3 is TGTGCCAGCAGTTACGGGCGGCGGGACATACAAGAGACCCAGTACTTC. This gives the protein CASSYGRRDIQETQYF.

The chain uses TRBV7-9 and TRBJ2-3, with a weak D call TRBD2 (6 bases). Germline V CDR1 and CDR2: SEHNR, FQNEAQ (reference sequence). The CDR3 contains 16 residues. V lost 5 bases to trimming and J lost 3 bases, with 18 bases between them. In DNA form, the CDR3 reads TGTGCCAGCAGCCCCCGAGGTGGGGGGTTTACAGATACGCAGTATTTT. Amino acid sequence: CASSPRGGGFTDTQYF.

This clone was counted a few times. The rearrangement joins TRBV30 to TRBJ2-3; 10 nucleotides agree with TRBD2. The germline V gene encodes CDR1 GTSNPN and CDR2 SVGIG (reference sequence). This CDR3 is 14 amino acids long. The V segment lost 3 bases and the J segment 4 bases; nucleotides outside the gene matches: 4. The chain's CDR3 is CAWRPSGRADTQYF. The CDR3 DNA sequence: TGTGCCTGGAGACCTAGCGGGAGAGCAGATACGCAGTATTTT.